This entry is about one T cell receptor beta chain. Its antigen is unknown. Repertoires were generated with immunoSEQ multiplex PCR, while TCRdb's copy carries only in-frame clones and drops some. The sample contains roughly 100,000 clones, over 60% of which appear only once. This specimen comes from a study of Ad26.COV2.S vaccination and SARS-CoV-2 variants. Study results and limitations: Analyses that measured TCR breadth and depth may have underestimated total T cell responses.

The V end lost 4 bases, the J end lost 0 bases, and 15 bases lay between the germline ends. The CDR3 has 15 amino acids. Germline V gives CDR1 GTSNPN, CDR2 SVGIG (reference sequence). V is TRBV30 and J is TRBJ1-1; D unclear. This specimen was peripheral blood, taken after recovery from COVID-19. The clonotype was recovered from a human donor who had recovered from COVID-19. CDR3 in amino acids: CAWNSGLTMNTEAFF. The CDR3 coding sequence is TGTGCCTGGAACTCGGGATTGACCATGAACACTGAAGCTTTCTTT.